This T cell receptor (beta chain) was identified in a study of siplizumab effects on memory and regulatory T cells. This CDR3 has 12 amino acids. Germline V gene lookup returns CDR1 SGHRS and CDR2 YFSETQ. The V gene lost 1 base and the J gene lost 4 bases, with 6 bases spanning the gap. Findings of the study overall: Suppressive activity of Tregs proliferating in siplizumab cultures remained unconfirmed. With siplizumab, mappable alloreactive CD4+ clones averaged approximately 70% Treg-derived, versus around 30% in controls.

Assayed TCR templates numbered 80,000 to 100,000 for each sample. Sequencing was performed with immunoSEQ multiplex PCR; in TCRdb, only in-frame clones are kept and a portion is missing. In the table there are approximately 92,000 clones, around 94% of which are singletons. As to this clone: Antigen: not known. This same CDR3 is encoded by further DNA sequences in the sample.

This chain uses TRBV5-1 with TRBJ2-7; D uncertain. The clonotype originates from a human donor in good health. The material sequenced was non-Treg CD4+ T cells sorted from blood. The CDR3 DNA is TGCGCCAGCAGCTTGTCGCAGTACGAGCAGTACTTC. Translated, it gives CASSLSQYEQYF.